What follows are 30 T cell receptor beta chains derived from one specimen sequenced in a study of identical twins. TCRdb reprocessed the 5' RACE reads with MiXCR, giving one entry per CDR3 protein. The table shows approximately 220,000 distinct CDR3 sequences, with about a tenth occurring only once. Sequenced sample: memory (CD45RO+) T cells sorted from blood. These receptors were obtained from a woman aged 18-35 years in good health.

This clonotype has more than one count but fewer than ten. The rearrangement uses TRBV18 and TRBJ1-6; D remains unclear. The CDR3 is 13 amino acids. V lost 2 bases, J lost 8 bases, and 7 bases lay in between. The germline V gene has CDR1 KGHSH and CDR2 LQKENI. The DNA of the CDR3 is TGTGCCAGCTCACCAAGGGTGGATTCACCCCTCCACTTT. This encodes CASSPRVDSPLHF.

This rearrangement joins TRBV12-3 or TRBV12-4 to TRBJ2-5, with D unclear. Trimming stripped 5 bases from V and 7 bases from J, with 8 bases between. The CDR3 contains 11 residues. The DNA for the CDR3 is TGTGCCAGCAGTGACCTACGGACCCAGTACTTC. It translates to CASSDLRTQYF.

This clonotype was seen more than once but under ten times. The J gene is TRBJ2-7, the V gene TRBV20-1; the match to TRBD1 covers 11 bases. The CDR3 runs 14 residues. Unmatched junction bases numbered 5, after V lost 5 bases and J lost 2 bases. Germline CDR1 and CDR2: DFQATT and SNEGSKA (reference sequence). The CDR3 DNA reads TGCAGTGCTCGGGGACAGGGGGTAACCTACGAGCAGTACTTC. It translates to CSARGQGVTYEQYF.

The chain uses TRBV7-3 and TRBJ2-1; D is perhaps TRBD2 (5 bases). Trimming stripped 3 bases from V and 4 bases from J, with 13 bases between. The CDR3 is made up of 15 amino acids. Germline loops: CDR1 SGHTA, CDR2 FQGTGA. The CDR3 protein is CASSLDGDTYNEQFF. CDR3 DNA sequence: TGTGCCAGCAGCTTGGACGGGGATACATACAATGAGCAGTTCTTC.

The V call is TRBV7-2, the J call TRBJ2-5; 9 nucleotides match TRBD2. Germline V lookup: CDR1 SGHTA, CDR2 FQGNSA. V dropped 8 bases and J dropped 4; count of bases not matched to a gene: 17. The CDR3 is made up of 17 amino acids. The CDR3 DNA is TGTGCCAGCTCGGCTCCTAATAGCGGGAGTAAGGGAGAGACCCAGTACTTC. This sequence encodes CASSAPNSGSKGETQYF.

The genes are TRBV2 and TRBJ1-1; unclear D gene. The CDR3 extends over 14 amino acids. V was pared by 3 bases and J by 3 bases, with 11 bases between. The germline CDR1 and CDR2 sequences are SNHLY and FYNNEI. The CDR3 DNA follows: TGTGCCAGCAGTGATAGGCCAGCTCACACTGAAGCTTTCTTT. Encoded protein: CASSDRPAHTEAFF.

This clonotype was observed many times. This chain joins TRBV4-3 and TRBJ1-2, with D perhaps matching TRBD1 (5 bases). Per the germline V gene, CDR1 is LGHNA and CDR2 is YSLEER. The CDR3 is 17 residues long. Trimming stripped 0 bases from V and 1 base from J, with 15 bases between. CDR3: CASSQDRRDEDNYGYTF. In DNA, the CDR3 is TGCGCCAGCAGCCAAGATCGCCGGGACGAAGATAACTATGGCTACACCTTC.

This clonotype was seen a few times. The genes are TRBV7-3 and TRBJ2-6; D tentatively fits TRBD1 or TRBD2 (6 bases each). V was pared by 6 bases and J by 2 bases, with 11 bases between. Looked up from germline, CDR1 is SGHTA and CDR2 is FQGTGA. CDR3 length: 15 amino acids. The CDR3 DNA reads as TGTGCCAGCAGTCCGGGGGCGCCTGGGGCCAACGTCCTGACTTTC. Translated: CASSPGAPGANVLTF.

This chain joins TRBV15 and TRBJ2-5, with 11 nucleotides matching TRBD1. This CDR3 comprises 15 residues. Per the germline V gene, CDR1 is LNHNV and CDR2 is YYDKDF (reference sequence). Unmatched junction bases numbered 8, after V lost 6 bases and J lost 5 bases. The CDR3 DNA sequence: TGTGCCACCAGAAGTTCGGACAGGGGGCGCGAGACCCAGTACTTC. This sequence encodes CATRSSDRGRETQYF.

There are many counts of this clonotype. The chain employs TRBV27 and TRBJ1-6; possible D gene TRBD1, 5 bases. Germline V gene data show CDR1 as MNHEY and CDR2 as SMNVEV (reference sequence). Trimming removed 3 bases at V and 10 bases at J, with 13 bases between. This CDR3 is built from 14 residues. CDR3 DNA sequence: TGTGCCAGCAGTTTTCGGGGGGGAGACTCACCCCTCCACTTT. This codes for CASSFRGGDSPLHF.

This rearrangement joins TRBV7-9 to TRBJ1-1; a possible D gene is TRBD1 (5 bases). Germline-derived CDR1 and CDR2 are SEHNR and FQNEAQ (reference sequence). The CDR3 is 15 amino acids. Trimming stripped 5 bases from V and 1 base from J, with 14 bases between. The CDR3 loop reads CASSKRQRPNTEAFF. DNA of the CDR3: TGTGCCAGCAGCAAACGACAGCGGCCGAACACTGAAGCTTTCTTT.

This clonotype was counted only a few times. The rearrangement joins TRBV5-1 to TRBJ2-1; tentatively, D is TRBD1 or TRBD2 (6 bases each). CDR1 is SGHRS and CDR2 is YFSETQ in the germline V gene. V was shortened by 0 bases and J by 4 bases, with 14 bases between the two germline ends. There are 16 residues in the CDR3. The CDR3 DNA sequence: TGCGCCAGCAGCTTGGATCCGGGGGCCCGTTACAATGAGCAGTTCTTC. It is translated as CASSLDPGARYNEQFF. Filled out from reference TRBV5-1 and TRBJ2-1, the complete variable domain reads KAGVTQTPRYLIKTRGQQVTLSCSPISGHRSVSWYQQTPGQGLQFLFEYFSETQRNKGNFPGRFSGRQFSNSRSEMNVSTLELGDSALYLCASSLDPGARYNEQFFGPGTRLTVL.

This clonotype was found a few times. V is TRBV7-2 and J is TRBJ1-4, with D possibly matching TRBD1 (6 bases). The germline CDR1 and CDR2 sequences are SGHTA and FQGNSA. The CDR3 covers 16 residues. V was shortened by 5 bases and J by 8 bases, with 21 bases between the two germline ends. The CDR3 here is CASSPPEAGAGEKLFF. CDR3 coding DNA: TGTGCCAGCAGCCCCCCTGAAGCGGGGGCGGGCGAAAAACTGTTTTTT.

This clonotype was seen many times. The chain has TRBV20-1 and TRBJ2-1, with D maybe TRBD2 (7 bases). CDR3 length equals 16 residues. V was shortened by 6 bases and J by 5 bases, with 23 bases between the two germline ends. Per germline, CDR1 DFQATT and CDR2 SNEGSKA (reference sequence). The DNA for the CDR3 is TGCAGTGCCCCAATGGGGGGGGGGGCGCCAAACAATGAGCAGTTCTTC. The encoded protein is CSAPMGGGAPNNEQFF.

The chain carries TRBV25-1 and TRBJ2-1; 16 positions match TRBD2. This CDR3 is 17 amino acids long. V was clipped by 6 bases and J by 7 bases; unmatched bases: 9. Germline CDR1 is MGHDK and CDR2 is SYGVNS. This CDR3 reads CASSGGGLAGGPNEQFF. CDR3 nucleotides: TGTGCCAGCAGCGGGGGGGGACTAGCGGGAGGGCCAAATGAGCAGTTCTTC.

This clonotype was detected a few times. The rearrangement links TRBV7-9 to TRBJ1-1; D is unclear. Germline loops: CDR1 SEHNR, CDR2 FQNEAQ (reference sequence). Trimming removed 5 bases at V and 1 base at J, with 14 bases between. The CDR3 extends over 15 amino acids. The CDR3 nucleotides are TGTGCCAGCAGCCTACTTCCTGCCCCGAACACTGAAGCTTTCTTT. It yields the protein CASSLLPAPNTEAFF.

This chain connects TRBV25-1 to TRBJ1-1; D is undetermined. V was trimmed by 6 bases and J by 8 bases, leaving 19 bases between them. CDR3 length: 14 residues. The germline V gene has CDR1 MGHDK and CDR2 SYGVNS. The CDR3 protein is CASRGNLLAQEAFF. CDR3 DNA: TGTGCCAGCAGAGGAAATCTGTTAGCTCAGGAAGCTTTCTTT.

The V and J genes are TRBV11-2 and TRBJ1-2; D uncertain. V shed 1 base and J shed 13 bases, with 10 bases lying between them. The length of the CDR3 is 11 residues. Germline V gene sequence: CDR1 SGHAT, CDR2 FQNNGV. The CDR3: CASSLGGPGTF. The CDR3, as DNA: TGTGCCAGCAGCTTAGGAGGGCCGGGCACCTTC. Filled out from reference TRBV11-2 and TRBJ1-2, the complete variable domain reads EAGVAQSPRYKIIEKRQSVAFWCNPISGHATLYWYQQILGQGPKLLIQFQNNGVVDDSQLPKDRFSAERLKGVDSTLKIQPAKLEDSAVYLCASSLGGPGTFGSGTRLTVV.

This clonotype was detected a few times. The chain recombines TRBV5-1 with TRBJ2-6, with D possibly being TRBD1 (5 bases). V was cut by 5 bases and J by 1 base, with 7 bases left in between. The CDR3 extends over 14 amino acids. CDR1 is SGHRS and CDR2 is YFSETQ in the germline V gene. CDR3 sequence: CASRGVSGANVLTF. The DNA for the CDR3 is TGCGCCAGCAGAGGGGTTTCTGGGGCCAACGTCCTGACTTTC. Full variable domain (rest looked up from reference TRBV5-1 and TRBJ2-6): KAGVTQTPRYLIKTRGQQVTLSCSPISGHRSVSWYQQTPGQGLQFLFEYFSETQRNKGNFPGRFSGRQFSNSRSEMNVSTLELGDSALYLCASRGVSGANVLTFGAGSRLTVL.

V gene TRBV7-6 combines with J gene TRBJ2-1; 12 bases are a match to TRBD2. J lost 12 bases, V lost 1 base, and 13 bases had no gene match. Per germline, CDR1 SGHVS and CDR2 FNYEAQ. There are 17 residues in the CDR3. The CDR3 sequence: CASSLGSPSGRGGRQFF. Written as DNA, the CDR3 is TGTGCCAGCAGCTTAGGCTCCCCTAGCGGGAGGGGTGGCAGGCAGTTCTTC.

The CDR3 nucleotides are TGTGCCAGCAGCAAAGTTTGTAGGGCCCTGAATTGCACAGATACGCAGTATTTT. Residues: CASSKVCRALNCTDTQYF. This chain joins TRBV21-1 and TRBJ2-3; no check of the table's D call, TRBD2, against the DNA was made. TRBV21-1 is an annotated pseudogene. CDR3 length equals 18 residues.

This clonotype has a handful of counts. V and J are TRBV7-8 and TRBJ1-5; possible D gene TRBD1, 5 bases. V lost 2 bases and J 5 bases, leaving 13 bases between the germline ends. Germline CDR1 reads SGHVS; CDR2 reads FQNEAQ. This CDR3 spans 15 amino acids. The CDR3 sequence is CASSLSGQGYQPQHF. The CDR3 DNA sequence: TGTGCCAGCAGCTTATCGGGGCAGGGATATCAGCCCCAGCATTTT.

The rearrangement uses TRBV20-1 and TRBJ2-7; D gene uncertain. There are 13 residues in the CDR3. Between the trimmed V and J ends, which lost 4 bases and 4 bases, there was a span of 14 bases. Germline V gene lookup returns CDR1 DFQATT and CDR2 SNEGSKA (reference sequence). The CDR3 DNA reads TGCAGTGCTACCGGGCCTTTGGGATACGAGCAGTACTTC. Translation gives CSATGPLGYEQYF.

This clonotype was detected a few times. This chain connects TRBV29-1 to TRBJ2-5; D is unclear. V was trimmed by 4 bases and J by 3 bases, leaving 3 bases between them. CDR1 and CDR2 (germline): SQVTM, ANQGSEA. The CDR3 contains 10 residues. Written as DNA, the CDR3 is TGCAGCGTTGTAAAAGAGACCCAGTACTTC. Its protein product is CSVVKETQYF.

There are many counts of this clonotype. The V gene is TRBV5-1, the J gene TRBJ1-2; D perhaps matches TRBD1 (5 bases). V was cut by 3 bases and J by 6 bases, with 21 bases left in between. The germline V gene encodes CDR1 SGHRS and CDR2 YFSETQ. There are 16 residues in the CDR3. CDR3 DNA: TGCGCCAGCAGCTGGCTGTGGAGGGGACCCAGGAATGGCTACACCTTC. Its translation is CASSWLWRGPRNGYTF.

The chain uses TRBV20-1 and TRBJ2-3; 11 bases are a match to TRBD2. This CDR3 comprises 16 residues. J was trimmed by 2 bases and V by 5 bases; bases with no gene match: 9. The V gene's germline CDR1 is DFQATT and CDR2 SNEGSKA (reference sequence). CDR3 sequence reads: CSARPLTSGVTDTQYF. The DNA of the CDR3 is TGCAGTGCTCGTCCCCTGACTAGCGGGGTCACAGATACGCAGTATTTT.

This clonotype occurred a few times. The gene calls are TRBV20-1 and TRBJ1-5; the D gene is possibly TRBD1 (6 bases). There are 14 residues in the CDR3. CDR1 is DFQATT and CDR2 is SNEGSKA in the germline V gene (reference sequence). V lost 6 bases and J 4 bases, leaving 16 bases between the germline ends. CDR3 in amino acids: CSATGTNENQPQHF. The CDR3 bases are TGCAGTGCAACGGGGACAAACGAAAATCAGCCCCAGCATTTT.

The CDR3 DNA reads TGCGCCAGCAGCTTGGCAAGCGGGGGGGACAATGAGCAGTTCTTC. It yields the protein CASSLASGGDNEQFF. The chain has TRBV5-1 and TRBJ2-1, with 10 bases aligning to TRBD2. The CDR3 has 15 residues. Germline CDR1 reads SGHRS; CDR2 reads YFSETQ. Germline trimming cut 0 bases from V and 5 bases from J; bases unmatched to any gene: 2. Full variable domain (remainder filled in from reference TRBV5-1 and TRBJ2-1): KAGVTQTPRYLIKTRGQQVTLSCSPISGHRSVSWYQQTPGQGLQFLFEYFSETQRNKGNFPGRFSGRQFSNSRSEMNVSTLELGDSALYLCASSLASGGDNEQFFGPGTRLTVL.

The gene calls are TRBV3-1 and TRBJ2-1; D is perhaps TRBD1 (5 bases). V lost 0 bases to trimming and J lost 5 bases, with 11 bases between them. Germline V lookup: CDR1 LGHDT, CDR2 YNNKEL (reference sequence). This CDR3 is built from 15 residues. The CDR3: CASSQDGQGHNEQFF. The CDR3 coding sequence is TGTGCCAGCAGCCAAGATGGGCAGGGCCACAATGAGCAGTTCTTC.

In this sample, this clonotype turned up many times. The chain employs TRBV12-3 or TRBV12-4 and TRBJ1-2, with TRBD1 matching 8 bases. CDR3 length: 15 residues. Trimming took 10 bases from V and 2 from J; bases not matched to a gene: 12. The DNA for the CDR3 is TGTGCCAAAAGAACCACGGGACAGGACAACTATGGCTACACCTTC. It codes for CAKRTTGQDNYGYTF.